This T cell receptor beta chain was recovered during a study of CD8 T cells in Susac syndrome. With 9 bases removed from V and 2 bases from J, the gap between germline ends came to 20 bases. Looked up from germline, CDR1 is MNHEY and CDR2 is SMNVEV (reference sequence). The CDR3 is made up of 15 amino acids. Reverse transcription of roughly 0.5 to 1 ug RNA was performed with random hexamers. Across 54 Vbeta and 13 Jbeta, TCR beta CDR3 was amplified with immunoSEQ multiplex PCR. MiXCR, applied by TCRdb to the immunoSEQ multiplex PCR reads, yields one record per CDR3 protein. Here the sample spans about 150,000 distinct CDR3 sequences, approximately 93% being singletons.

The source of this sequence is a human donor with multiple sclerosis. Sequenced: CD8+ T cells from PBMCs. The V call is TRBV27, the J call TRBJ2-7, with D perhaps TRBD1 (5 bases). CDR3 sequence reads: CASNSLTGAAYEQYF. CDR3 bases: TGTGCCAGTAACTCACTGACTGGGGCGGCCTACGAGCAGTACTTC.